The clone carrying this TCR beta chain was picked up a small number of times. Its antigen is not identified. The CDR3 consists of 17 residues. Germline V gene data show CDR1 as MNHNY and CDR2 as SVGAGI (reference sequence). Trimming left V 0 bases short and J 1 base short, with 14 bases between. The data were taken from a study of T cells in Graves' hyperthyroidism and ophthalmopathy. Study context: Pretreatment peripheral blood was obtained at initial diagnosis. Study findings and constraints: Through a model of 13 V-J features, ophthalmopathy was separated from stable hyperthyroidism. Ophthalmopathy, as predicted by the model, came a median 6.5 months after the prediction.

What was amplified from RNA transcripts were TCR beta CDR3 regions. During a first-round RT-PCR of the TCR CDR3, the HTBI primer set was used. Each CDR3 protein gets one entry after TCRdb re-called the multiplex PCR reads with MiXCR. The sample shows 460,000 or so distinct CDR3 sequences, approximately 15% of them seen only once. The sequencing sample was made of blood. This chain uses TRBV6-6 with TRBJ2-3; no clear D. This clonotype originated in a woman under 30 with Graves' hyperthyroidism. CDR3 DNA: TGTGCCAGCAGTTACTCGATTCATTGGAGTGGCACAGATACGCAGTATTTT. Amino acids: CASSYSIHWSGTDTQYF.